The rows below give T cell receptor beta chains drawn from one sample of a study of blood T cell repertoires in COVID-19. Sequencing was performed with immunoSEQ multiplex PCR; in TCRdb, only in-frame clones are kept and a portion is missing. The table has tens of thousands of clones, 70% to 80% seen once. The sequencing input was peripheral blood. These receptor sequences come from a man in his 70s with COVID-19, enrolled during active disease. The conserved cysteine and the conserved F or W are not part of the CDR3 here. A D gene is named only where the DNA matches it firmly.

TRBV19	-	13	ASLPPLSSGNTIY
TRBV6-2/TRBV6-3	-	13	ASSYLSTPSYEQY
TRBV16	-	10	ASSQGGGEAF
TRBV5-1	TRBD2	15	ASSMGIAGGVVDEQF
TRBV7-3	-	10	ASSTGGNEQF
TRBV19	TRBD1	14	ASSPTGLSYNSPLH
TRBV28	TRBD1	14	ASSFKGAGAKNIQY
TRBV6-5	TRBD1	9	ASTTGGGYT
TRBV5-1	-	12	ASSATTVNTEAF
TRBV6-2/TRBV6-3	-	11	ASSPTRARELF
TRBV7-9	-	14	ASSPSGSGAFDGYT
TRBV5-5	TRBD2	16	ASSFRPIGLAGAGELF
TRBV27	-	9	ASTFGTEAF
TRBV5-1	TRBD1	13	ASSLQGASYNEQF
TRBV5-1	-	11	ASSLAGDQPQH
TRBV7-3	-	11	ASSLTKGDSYT
TRBV10-3	TRBD2	13	AISDGGRYTGELF
TRBV27	-	13	ASSLSRTNNQPQH
TRBV10-3	-	14	AISESDGTSYNEQF
TRBV6-1	-	14	ASSEARGTSNQPQH
TRBV28	TRBD1	12	ASSSTGGSEKLF
TRBV7-2	TRBD1	13	ASSSPRDRGYEQY
TRBV24-1	-	11	ATRESAAVKLF
TRBV9	-	12	ASSVWYTSYEQY
TRBV27	TRBD1	14	ASADRGLYSGNTIY
TRBV29-1	TRBD1	11	SVEGQGYNEQF
TRBV5-1	TRBD2	13	ASSFTSGGTDTQY
TRBV6-5	TRBD2	14	ASSYPGGLKTGELF
TRBV7-2	-	14	ASSSQGIVGDSPLH
TRBV7-2	-	14	ASSLALRVDNQPQH
TRBV19	TRBD2	17	ASSATSGRSQGARDTQY
TRBV30	TRBD1	13	AWSSRGQGNQPQH
TRBV7-6	-	13	ASSLSGGPVNEQF
TRBV28	-	12	ASSLGGDNYGYT
TRBV6-5	TRBD1	11	ASSAGTAYEQY
TRBV4-1	-	13	ASSQDEQGGETQY
TRBV5-4	-	12	ASSLSLGSTEAF
TRBV7-9	TRBD1	14	ASSLTGEIMNTEAF